The 11 T cell receptor beta chains reported below all come from one sample, sequenced in a study of blood T cell repertoires in COVID-19. TCRdb keeps only in-frame clones here, not all; method: immunoSEQ multiplex PCR. The sample lists 250,000 to 400,000 clones; 90% were seen once. Sequenced sample: peripheral blood. The receptors were sampled from a woman under 40 with COVID-19, enrolled during active disease.

The CDR3 region is CASSRDRWQDQPQHF. In DNA, the CDR3 is TGTGCCAGTAGCCGCGACAGGTGGCAGGATCAGCCCCAGCATTTT. This chain uses TRBV19 with TRBJ1-5; possible D gene TRBD1, 6 bases. CDR1 and CDR2 (germline): LNHDA, SQIVND (reference sequence). This CDR3 contains 15 residues. Trimming stripped 6 bases from V and 5 bases from J, with 17 bases between.

J is TRBJ1-5 and V is TRBV28; perhaps TRBD1 as D (5 bases). Germline V gene data show CDR1 as MDHEN and CDR2 as SYDVKM. This CDR3 is built from 16 residues. V lost 5 bases to trimming and J lost 2 bases, with 16 bases between them. CDR3 nucleotide sequence: TGTGCCAGCAGTATAGGGTCCTCGGGGGGCAATCAGCCCCAGCATTTT. Protein product: CASSIGSSGGNQPQHF.

This clone was counted a single time. The V and J genes are TRBV27 and TRBJ1-5, with 7 bases identical to TRBD1. The V gene end was trimmed by 8 bases and the J gene end by 4 bases; junction bases not matched to a gene: 2. This CDR3 region has 12 residues. CDR1 and CDR2 from the germline V gene are MNHEY and SMNVEV (reference sequence). The CDR3 bases are TGTGCCAGCGGGACAGCAAATCAGCCCCAGCATTTT. It specifies CASGTANQPQHF.

The chain combines TRBV7-2 with TRBJ2-7; TRBD1 might be the D (6 bases). V was pared by 6 bases and J by 0 bases, with 12 bases between. The CDR3 has 14 amino acids. Germline CDR1 SGHTA, CDR2 FQGNSA. The CDR3 protein is CASRQSGASYEQYF. CDR3 DNA sequence: TGTGCCAGCAGACAGTCAGGGGCCTCCTACGAGCAGTACTTC.

The chain combines TRBV19 with TRBJ2-7; D perhaps matches TRBD1 (5 bases). Germline V gives CDR1 LNHDA, CDR2 SQIVND (reference sequence). The CDR3 extends over 14 amino acids. V lost 7 bases and J lost 1, with 14 bases in between. CDR3 bases: TGTGCCAGTACCGCCGACAGTGCTTCCTACGAGCAGTACTTC. Translation gives CASTADSASYEQYF.

CDR3 bases: TGTGCCAGCACCCCGGGAGGGAATCAGCCCCAGCATTTT. Translating it yields CASTPGGNQPQHF. J is TRBJ1-5 and V is TRBV6-5; D is unresolved. Looked up from germline, CDR1 is MNHEY and CDR2 is SVGAGI. The V end was cut by 7 bases, the J end by 4 bases, with 11 bases between. CDR3 size: 13 residues.

As to this clone: Sequence at one end of the junction differs from germline and may be a read error. The CDR3 spells CSVEVDSEEFF. The DNA for the CDR3 is TGCAGCGTAGAAGTGGACTCTGAGGAGTTCTTC. The chain is built from TRBV29-1 and TRBJ2-1; tentative D call: TRBD2 (5 bases). In germline, CDR1 is SQVTM, CDR2 ANQGSEA. The CDR3 has 11 amino acids.

This chain connects TRBV21-1 to TRBJ2-6; TRBD1 is the table's D call and was not checked against the DNA. TRBV21-1 represents a pseudogene. CDR3 length: 18 residues. CDR3 loop: CASSKAGQGARGANVLTF. In DNA, the CDR3 is TGTGCCAGCAGCAAAGCGGGACAGGGGGCGCGAGGGGCCAACGTCCTGACTTTC.

This chain links TRBV10-3 with TRBJ1-5, with D possibly matching TRBD1 (5 bases). Per the germline V gene, CDR1 is ENHRY and CDR2 is SYGVKD. V dropped 0 bases and J dropped 4 bases, with 10 bases sitting between them. The CDR3 covers 15 residues. The CDR3: CAISESRQGNQPQHF. The CDR3 DNA is TGTGCCATCAGTGAGTCAAGGCAGGGAAATCAGCCCCAGCATTTT.

This clone was counted once. The DNA for the CDR3 is TGTGCCAGCAGTGAGGGGACATTTCCTAAGGAGCAGTACTTC. This gives the protein CASSEGTFPKEQYF. The chain joins TRBV25-1 to TRBJ2-7; tentatively, D is TRBD1 (6 bases). Between the trimmed V and J ends, which lost 3 bases and 7 bases, there was a span of 16 bases. The CDR3 has 14 residues. Germline V gene data show CDR1 as MGHDK and CDR2 as SYGVNS.

The gene calls are TRBV5-1 and TRBJ2-7, with no clear D. V lost 6 bases and J 5 bases, leaving 18 bases between the germline ends. This CDR3 contains 14 residues. From germline, CDR1 is SGHRS and CDR2 YFSETQ. CDR3 sequence reads: CASTERVFPDEQYF. The CDR3 nucleotides read TGCGCCAGCACCGAGCGTGTGTTTCCGGACGAGCAGTACTTC. Drawing the rest from reference TRBV5-1 and TRBJ2-7, the complete variable domain is KAGVTQTPRYLIKTRGQQVTLSCSPISGHRSVSWYQQTPGQGLQFLFEYFSETQRNKGNFPGRFSGRQFSNSRSEMNVSTLELGDSALYLCASTERVFPDEQYFGPGTRLTVT.